Here is one TCR beta chain with its context. Antigen specificity is unknown. The CDR3 is 15 residues long. Autologous stem cell transplantation was followed by relapse in every patient, and brentuximab vedotin exposure varied. These data originate in a study of PD-1 blockade in classical Hodgkin lymphoma. Study-level findings and limits: Exclusion covered patients beginning nivolumab under 1 year post-ASCT.

Sequencing was performed with immunoSEQ multiplex PCR; in TCRdb, only in-frame clones are kept and a portion is missing. Among tens of thousands of clones listed, roughly 80% were seen once. The chain uses TRBV21-1 and TRBJ2-3. TRBV21-1 represents a pseudogene. The specimen was peripheral blood mononuclear cells (PBMCs), collected at baseline. The TCR comes from a human donor with classical Hodgkin lymphoma. In DNA form, the CDR3 reads TGTGCCAGCAGCAAGGGTCCGAAGTACACAGATACGCAGTATTTT. It is translated as CASSKGPKYTDTQYF.